The subject of this entry is one T cell receptor beta chain. This sample stems from a study of blood T cell repertoires in COVID-19. Method: immunoSEQ multiplex PCR; TCRdb's copy keeps in-frame clones and lacks some. The sample includes over 100,000 clones, 85% to 90% of them seen just once. The sequencing input was peripheral blood. The clonotype comes from a man aged 55 to 69 with COVID-19, enrolled during active disease.

The CDR3 nucleotides are TGTGCCAGCAGCTTAATAGGGGACAGGGGGCTTGCTGAAGCTTTCTTT. Translating it yields CASSLIGDRGLAEAFF. The gene calls are TRBV7-3 and TRBJ1-1; 12 bases match TRBD1. Germline V gene data show CDR1 as SGHTA and CDR2 as FQGTGA. Unmatched junction bases numbered 6, after V lost 1 base and J lost 6 bases. CDR3 size: 16 residues.